Listed below are T cell receptor beta chains from one sample, sequenced in a study of blood T cells in healthy people across ages. TCRdb re-called the 5' RACE reads with MiXCR, one entry per CDR3 protein. The sample yields about 680,000 distinct CDR3 sequences, 45% to 50% seen once. Sequenced material: blood. The receptors were gathered from a woman aged 60 to 75 in good health. CDR3s include the opening cysteine and the closing phenylalanine or tryptophan. The order of the fields is clone size, J gene, V gene, D gene, CDR3 DNA, CDR3 protein. D genes are given only for firm matches. For some rows the clone size is stated as once, few or many, or as a class when expanded; others skip it.

.,TRBJ2-3,TRBV20-1,.,TGCAGTGCTAGAGATCGGACAGCCACTAGCACAGATACGCAGTATTTT,CSARDRTATSTDTQYF
.,TRBJ2-3,TRBV2,.,TGTGCCAGCAGTGACCTAAAGCGGAGCACAGATACGCAGTATTTT,CASSDLKRSTDTQYF
few,TRBJ2-7,TRBV20-1,.,TGCAGTGCTAGAGATGGGGCGGGATACAGCTACGAGCAGTACTTC,CSARDGAGYSYEQYF
.,TRBJ2-3,TRBV5-1,TRBD2,TGCGCCAGCAGCTTCTCGAGCGGGACCTCGGCCCAGTATTTT,CASSFSSGTSAQYF
many,TRBJ2-7,TRBV29-1,.,TGCAGCGTTGGAGCAAGGGGGGATTACGAGCAGTACTTC,CSVGARGDYEQYF
.,TRBJ2-5,TRBV20-1,TRBD1,TGCAGTGCTAGGAGGACAGGGGTGGAGACCCAGTACTTC,CSARRTGVETQYF
many,TRBJ2-7,TRBV7-9,TRBD1,TGTGCCAGCAGCACCGGACAGGGAGGTGGGGAGCAGTACTTC,CASSTGQGGGEQYF
few,TRBJ2-5,TRBV5-4,TRBD2,TGTGCCAGCAGCGCTGGGACTAGCGGGAGGGAAGAGACCCAGTACTTC,CASSAGTSGREETQYF
many,TRBJ2-3,TRBV5-1,.,TGTGCCAGCAGTCTAGGGTCGGGCACAGATACGCAGTATTTT,CASSLGSGTDTQYF
.,TRBJ1-6,TRBV5-1,TRBD1,TGCGCCAGCAGCTTGGGGGGACAGCGATCGGCACCCCTCCACTTT,CASSLGGQRSAPLHF
many,TRBJ2-7,TRBV10-3,TRBD2,TGTGCCATCAAAAGCGGGAGTATTGACGAGCAGTACTTC,CAIKSGSIDEQYF
.,TRBJ2-3,TRBV21-1,.,TGTGCCAGCAGCAAAGACAGGGGGACAGATACGCAGTATTTT,CASSKDRGTDTQYF
.,TRBJ2-1,TRBV20-1,.,TGCAGTGCCCCGTCCGGACTTCTCTACAATGAGCAGTTCTTC,CSAPSGLLYNEQFF
few,TRBJ2-1,TRBV5-1,.,TGCGCCAGCAGCGGGCAGGGGGGATCCTACAATGAGCAGTTCTTC,CASSGQGGSYNEQFF
.,TRBJ2-2,TRBV5-1,.,TGCGCCAGCACCATGGGGGCAGTTTCCCTAGTTGTCGGGGAGCTGTTTTTT,CASTMGAVSLVVGELFF
.,TRBJ1-1,TRBV20-1,.,TGCAGTGCTGGTGATTGGACAGTGAACACTGAAGCTTTCTTT,CSAGDWTVNTEAFF
few,TRBJ2-2,TRBV7-2,.,TGTGCCAGCAGCTTCCAACAGGTCCCCAGGGCCGGGGAGCTGTTTTTT,CASSFQQVPRAGELFF
few,TRBJ2-3,TRBV29-1,.,TGCAGCGTTATGGGGCAGGCAAACACAGATACGCAGTATTTT,CSVMGQANTDTQYF
.,TRBJ2-7,TRBV12-3/TRBV12-4,.,TGTGCCAGCAGTTTAGCCTATCGTAGCTCCTACGAGCAGTACTTC,CASSLAYRSSYEQYF
.,TRBJ2-7,TRBV20-1,TRBD2,TGCAGTGCAACCCTAGCGGGAGGGCCCTACGAGCAGTACTTC,CSATLAGGPYEQYF
.,TRBJ2-7,TRBV20-1,TRBD2,TGCAGTGCTAGAGATAGGGTGGGACTAGCGGGATTGAATGAGCAGTACTTC,CSARDRVGLAGLNEQYF
.,TRBJ2-6,TRBV24-1,.,TGTGCCACCAGTGACAGCACCAATTCTGGGGCCAACGTCCTGACTTTC,CATSDSTNSGANVLTF
.,TRBJ2-7,TRBV30,.,TGTGCCTGGGCCCCATCACAGTACTACGAGCAGTACTTC,CAWAPSQYYEQYF
once,TRBJ1-4,TRBV29-1,TRBD1,TGCAGCGTTTACAGGGGGCGCTCTGAAAAACTGTTTTTT,CSVYRGRSEKLFF
.,TRBJ2-7,TRBV15,.,TGTGCCACCAGCAGAAGAAGGGGCAGCTCCTACGAGCAGTACTTC,CATSRRRGSSYEQYF
few,TRBJ2-2,TRBV3-1,TRBD1,TGTGCCAGCAGCTTGTACGCCGGGACAGCGAACACCGGGGAGCTGTTTTTT,CASSLYAGTANTGELFF
.,TRBJ1-2,TRBV6-5,.,TGTGCCAGCAGTTACGAGGGACGGGGTTCTATCTATGGCTACACCTTC,CASSYEGRGSIYGYTF
.,TRBJ1-1,TRBV20-1,.,TGCAGTGCTAGTCGGTCGCGGGTTGAAGCTTTCTTT,CSASRSRVEAFF
.,TRBJ2-1,TRBV20-1,.,TGCAGTGCTAGACAGGGCTACAATGAGCAGTTCTTC,CSARQGYNEQFF
few,TRBJ1-1,TRBV5-1,.,TGCGCCAGCAGCCGATCGGGGGCGGGGAGTGAAGCTTTCTTT,CASSRSGAGSEAFF
.,TRBJ1-2,TRBV7-9,.,TGTGCCAGCAGCTCGGACGGAGCTAACTATGGCTACACCTTC,CASSSDGANYGYTF
once,TRBJ2-7,TRBV6-5,.,TGTGCCATTTCCGAGGAGAGCTCCTACGAGCAGTACTTC,CAISEESSYEQYF
.,TRBJ1-5,TRBV4-3,.,TGCGCCAGCAGCCAAGCCTTCGGCCAGCCCCAGCATTTT,CASSQAFGQPQHF
.,TRBJ2-5,TRBV9,.,TGTGCCAGCAGCGTAGGAACAGCGCCAGGCCAGTGGACCCAGTACTTC,CASSVGTAPGQWTQYF
.,TRBJ2-7,TRBV9,TRBD2,TGTGCCAGCAGCGTTAGCGGGAGGAATCACGAGCAGTACTTC,CASSVSGRNHEQYF
.,TRBJ2-1,TRBV29-1,.,TGCAGCGTTGAAGGGGGGGCGAGCTCCTACAATGAGCAGTTCTTC,CSVEGGASSYNEQFF
.,TRBJ2-7,TRBV20-1,TRBD2,TGCAGTGCTAGTCGACTAGCGGACTATAGCTCCTACAATGAGCAGTACTTC,CSASRLADYSSYNEQYF
few,TRBJ2-1,TRBV10-3,TRBD2,TGTGCCATCAGCGGGGGACTATTAAATGAGCAGTTCTTC,CAISGGLLNEQFF
.,TRBJ2-3,TRBV9,TRBD2,TGTGCCAGCAGCGCCTCCTTTAGCGGGAGGGCCTCTGATACGCAGTATTTT,CASSASFSGRASDTQYF
.,TRBJ2-5,TRBV29-1,.,TGCAGCGCAACGGGGGGCAAAGAGACCCAGTACTTC,CSATGGKETQYF
.,TRBJ2-1,TRBV10-3,.,TGTGCCATCAGTGAGGCGAACCCGGGTGATGAGCAGTTCTTC,CAISEANPGDEQFF
.,TRBJ2-7,TRBV3-1,.,TGTGCCAGCAGCCCGACTGGGGTTGTCGCCTACGAGCAGTACTTC,CASSPTGVVAYEQYF
.,TRBJ2-6,TRBV24-1,.,TGTGCCACCAGTGAACGCCGCTCTGGGGCCAACGTCCTGACTTTC,CATSERRSGANVLTF
.,TRBJ2-1,TRBV10-3,.,TGTGCCATCAGTGAGGATTCCCCAGGAGCCCTATACAATGAGCAGTTCTTC,CAISEDSPGALYNEQFF
.,TRBJ1-2,TRBV19,.,TGTGCCACCCAAGAGGGGAGGAGTGTACGGGGCTACACCTTC,CATQEGRSVRGYTF
.,TRBJ2-7,TRBV7-3,TRBD2,TGTGCCAGCAGTGAGACTAGCGGACGCTACGAGCAGTACTTC,CASSETSGRYEQYF
.,TRBJ2-1,TRBV18,.,TGTGCCAGCTCACCACAGGGGCTTTCCTACAATGAGCAGTTCTTC,CASSPQGLSYNEQFF
few,TRBJ2-7,TRBV7-2,.,TGTGCCAGCAGCTTAGAAGGCGGGGCGGGGAGCGAGCAGTACTTC,CASSLEGGAGSEQYF
.,TRBJ2-7,TRBV9,TRBD2,TGTGCCAGCAGCGTTATAGCGGGACCGCAAGAGTCCCAGTACTTC,CASSVIAGPQESQYF
.,TRBJ2-7,TRBV7-2,.,TGTGCCAGCAGGGACGACAGGCCCTACGAGCAGTACTTC,CASRDDRPYEQYF